This T cell receptor (beta chain) is from a study of T cell responses to AZD1222 COVID-19 vaccine. Study observations and caveats: Spike as a whole was targeted by vaccine-associated CD4 TCRs, dominant at 160-218 and 743-854. Donors in the cohort were predominantly white British and more often female, and clonal diversity was possibly underestimated. Increases in Spike-specific TCR breadth and depth were seen after two AZD1222 doses.

About this clone: The antigen remains undetermined.

TCRdb's copy holds only in-frame clones and misses some; the assay was immunoSEQ multiplex PCR. This sample yields tens of thousands of clones, of which more than 75% are seen a single time; more than 8.5% belongs to the top ten. The TCR comes from an adult in good health. The sample in question was peripheral blood, obtained on day 0 of AZD1222 vaccination.

DNA for the CDR3: TGTGCCAGCAGCGGACTAGCGGGTAGCATTTCCTACGAGCAGTACTTC. Protein: CASSGLAGSISYEQYF. V and J are TRBV7-2 and TRBJ2-7, with TRBD2 matching over 11 bases. This CDR3 comprises 16 residues. The trim removed 5 bases at V and 1 base at J, leaving 7 bases unmatched. Looked up from germline, CDR1 is SGHTA and CDR2 is FQGNSA.